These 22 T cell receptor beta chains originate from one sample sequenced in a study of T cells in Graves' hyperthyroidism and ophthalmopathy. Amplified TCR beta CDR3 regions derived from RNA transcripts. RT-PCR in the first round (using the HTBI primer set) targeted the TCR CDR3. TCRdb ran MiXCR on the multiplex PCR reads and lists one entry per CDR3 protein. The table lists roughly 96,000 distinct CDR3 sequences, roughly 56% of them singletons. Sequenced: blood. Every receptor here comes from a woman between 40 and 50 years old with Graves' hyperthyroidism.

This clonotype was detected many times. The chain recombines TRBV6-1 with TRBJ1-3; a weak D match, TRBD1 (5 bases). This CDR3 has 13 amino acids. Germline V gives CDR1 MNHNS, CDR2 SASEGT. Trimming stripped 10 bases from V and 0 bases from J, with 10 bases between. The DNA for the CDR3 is TGTGCCAACGGGGGGGGCTCTGGAAACACCATATATTTT. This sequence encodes CANGGGSGNTIYF.

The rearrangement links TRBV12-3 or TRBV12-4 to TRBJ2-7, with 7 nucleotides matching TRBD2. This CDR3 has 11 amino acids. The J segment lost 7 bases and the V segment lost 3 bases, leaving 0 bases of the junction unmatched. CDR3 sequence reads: CASSLRGEQYF. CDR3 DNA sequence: TGTGCCAGCAGTTTGCGGGGGGAGCAGTACTTC.

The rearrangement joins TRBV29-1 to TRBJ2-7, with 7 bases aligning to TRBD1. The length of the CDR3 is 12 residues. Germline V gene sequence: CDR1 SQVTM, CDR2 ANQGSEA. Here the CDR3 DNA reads TGCACCGACAGACAGGGAAGCTACGAGCAGTACTTC. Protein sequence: CTDRQGSYEQYF.

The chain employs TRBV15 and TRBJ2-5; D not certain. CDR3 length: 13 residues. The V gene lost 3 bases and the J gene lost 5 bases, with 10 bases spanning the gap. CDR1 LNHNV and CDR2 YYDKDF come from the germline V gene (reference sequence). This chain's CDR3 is CATSSVDLETQYF. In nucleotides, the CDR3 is TGTGCCACCAGCAGCGTAGATTTGGAGACCCAGTACTTC.

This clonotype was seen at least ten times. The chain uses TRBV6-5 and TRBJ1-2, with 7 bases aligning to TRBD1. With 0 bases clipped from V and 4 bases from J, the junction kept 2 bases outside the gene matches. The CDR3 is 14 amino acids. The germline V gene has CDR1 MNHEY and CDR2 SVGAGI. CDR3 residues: CASSYSGDSYGYTF. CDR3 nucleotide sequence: TGTGCCAGCAGTTACTCAGGGGACAGCTATGGCTACACCTTC.

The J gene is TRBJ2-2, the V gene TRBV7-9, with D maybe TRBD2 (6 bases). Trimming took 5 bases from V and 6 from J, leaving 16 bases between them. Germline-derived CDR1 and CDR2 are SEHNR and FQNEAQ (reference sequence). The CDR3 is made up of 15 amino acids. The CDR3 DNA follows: TGTGCCAGCAGCCCTTTTGGGGGGTCGGCCGGGGAGCTGTTTTTT. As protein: CASSPFGGSAGELFF. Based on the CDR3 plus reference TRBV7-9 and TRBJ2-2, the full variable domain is DTGVSQNPRHKITKRGQNVTFRCDPISEHNRLYWYRQTLGQGPEFLTYFQNEAQLEKSRLLSDRFSAERPKGSFSTLEIQRTEQGDSAMYLCASSPFGGSAGELFFGEGSRLTVL.

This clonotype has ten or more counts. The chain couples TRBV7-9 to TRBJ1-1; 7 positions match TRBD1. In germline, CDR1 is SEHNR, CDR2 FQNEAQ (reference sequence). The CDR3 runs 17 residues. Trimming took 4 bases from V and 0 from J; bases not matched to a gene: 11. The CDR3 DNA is TGTGCCAGCAGCTCGGGCTCCCACAGGGGATTGAACACTGAAGCTTTCTTT. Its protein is CASSSGSHRGLNTEAFF.

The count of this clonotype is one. CDR3 amino acids: CATSRRQGAINQPQHF. The CDR3 coding sequence is TGTGCCACCAGCAGAAGACAGGGGGCTATCAATCAGCCCCAGCATTTT. The V call is TRBV15, the J call TRBJ1-5, with 10 bases matching TRBD1. J lost 3 bases, V lost 2 bases, and 4 bases had no gene match. CDR3 size: 16 residues. Germline CDR1 is LNHNV and CDR2 is YYDKDF (reference sequence).

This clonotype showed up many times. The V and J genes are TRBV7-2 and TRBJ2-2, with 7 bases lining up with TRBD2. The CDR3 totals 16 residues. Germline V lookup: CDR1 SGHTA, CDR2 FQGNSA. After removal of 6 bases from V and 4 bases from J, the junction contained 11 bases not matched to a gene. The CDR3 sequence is CASSLGLAVFTGELFF. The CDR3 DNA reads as TGTGCCAGCAGTTTGGGGCTAGCGGTATTCACCGGGGAGCTGTTTTTT.

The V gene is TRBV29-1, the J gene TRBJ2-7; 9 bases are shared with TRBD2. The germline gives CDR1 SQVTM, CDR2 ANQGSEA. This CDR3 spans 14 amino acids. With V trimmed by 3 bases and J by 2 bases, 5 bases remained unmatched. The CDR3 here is CSVDPSGVAYEQYF. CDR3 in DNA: TGCAGCGTTGACCCTAGCGGGGTGGCCTACGAGCAGTACTTC.

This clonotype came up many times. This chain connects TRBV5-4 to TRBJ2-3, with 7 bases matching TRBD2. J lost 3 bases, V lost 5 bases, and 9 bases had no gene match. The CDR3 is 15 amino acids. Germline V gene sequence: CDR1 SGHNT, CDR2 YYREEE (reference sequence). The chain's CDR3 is CASSHQWGGTDTQYF. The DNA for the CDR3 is TGTGCCAGCAGTCATCAGTGGGGGGGAACAGATACGCAGTATTTT.

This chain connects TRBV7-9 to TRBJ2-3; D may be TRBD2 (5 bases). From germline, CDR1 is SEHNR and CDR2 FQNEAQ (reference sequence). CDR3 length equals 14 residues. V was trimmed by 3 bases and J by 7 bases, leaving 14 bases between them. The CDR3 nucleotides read TGTGCCAGCAGCTTTGGGAGCGGTGAAAATACGCAGTATTTT. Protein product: CASSFGSGENTQYF.

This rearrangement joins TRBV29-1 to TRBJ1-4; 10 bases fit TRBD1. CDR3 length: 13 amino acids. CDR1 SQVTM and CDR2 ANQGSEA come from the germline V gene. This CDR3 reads CSSRTGGNEKLFF. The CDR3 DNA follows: TGCAGTTCGCGGACAGGGGGAAATGAAAAACTGTTTTTT.

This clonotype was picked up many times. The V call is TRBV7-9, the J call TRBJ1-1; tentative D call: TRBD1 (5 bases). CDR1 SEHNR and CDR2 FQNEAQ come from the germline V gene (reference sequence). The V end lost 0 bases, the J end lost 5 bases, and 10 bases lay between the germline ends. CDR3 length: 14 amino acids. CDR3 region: CASSLAEGRTEAFF. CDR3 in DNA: TGTGCCAGCAGCTTAGCGGAGGGGCGGACTGAAGCTTTCTTT.

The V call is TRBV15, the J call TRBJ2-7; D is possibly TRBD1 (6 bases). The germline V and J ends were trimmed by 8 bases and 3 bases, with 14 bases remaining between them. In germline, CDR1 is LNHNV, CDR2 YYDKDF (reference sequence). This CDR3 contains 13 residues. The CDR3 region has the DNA TGTGCCACCTCCCGGACAGATCGCTACGAGCAGTACTTC. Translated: CATSRTDRYEQYF.

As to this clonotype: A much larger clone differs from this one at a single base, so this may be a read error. The CDR3 DNA reads as TGCGCCAGCAGCCGAGGGGTGGGACTAGCGGGAGGGGTAGAGACCCAGTACTTC. Its protein is CASSRGVGLAGGVETQYF. This chain uses TRBV7-6 with TRBJ2-5; 16 bases align to TRBD2. The CDR3 sequence is 18 residues long. Germline V gene lookup returns CDR1 SGHVS and CDR2 FNYEAQ.

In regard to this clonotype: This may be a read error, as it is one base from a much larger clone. In nucleotides, the CDR3 is TGCGCCAACGCCGCTCCGAACAACTATGGCTACACCTTC. It translates to CANAAPNNYGYTF. The chain employs TRBV5-1 and TRBJ1-2; D is uncertain. From germline, CDR1 is SGHRS and CDR2 YFSETQ. V lost 9 bases, J lost 2 bases, and 14 bases lay in between. This CDR3 comprises 13 residues. Full variable domain (missing parts from reference TRBV5-1 and TRBJ1-2): KAGVTQTPRYLIKTRGQQVTLSCSPISGHRSVSWYQQTPGQGLQFLFEYFSETQRNKGNFPGRFSGRQFSNSRSEMNVSTLELGDSALYLCANAAPNNYGYTFGSGTRLTVV.

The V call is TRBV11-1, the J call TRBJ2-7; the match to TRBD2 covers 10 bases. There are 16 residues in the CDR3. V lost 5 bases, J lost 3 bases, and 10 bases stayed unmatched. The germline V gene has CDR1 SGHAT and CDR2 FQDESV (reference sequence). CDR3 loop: CASSGGRLAGYYEQYF. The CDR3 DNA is TGTGCCAGCAGCGGGGGAAGACTAGCGGGTTACTACGAGCAGTACTTC.

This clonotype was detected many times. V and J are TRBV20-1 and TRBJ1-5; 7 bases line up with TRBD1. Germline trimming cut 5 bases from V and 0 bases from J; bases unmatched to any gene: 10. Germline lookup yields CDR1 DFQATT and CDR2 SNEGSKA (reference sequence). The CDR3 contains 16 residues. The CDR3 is CSAYRDRDYSNQPQHF. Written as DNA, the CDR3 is TGCAGTGCTTACCGGGACAGAGATTATAGCAATCAGCCCCAGCATTTT.

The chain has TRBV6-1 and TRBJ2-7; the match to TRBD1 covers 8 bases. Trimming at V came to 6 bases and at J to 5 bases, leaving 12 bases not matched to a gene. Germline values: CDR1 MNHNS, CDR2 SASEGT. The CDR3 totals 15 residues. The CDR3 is CASSQVRTGIDEQYF. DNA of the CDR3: TGTGCCAGCAGCCAAGTGAGGACAGGGATCGACGAGCAGTACTTC.

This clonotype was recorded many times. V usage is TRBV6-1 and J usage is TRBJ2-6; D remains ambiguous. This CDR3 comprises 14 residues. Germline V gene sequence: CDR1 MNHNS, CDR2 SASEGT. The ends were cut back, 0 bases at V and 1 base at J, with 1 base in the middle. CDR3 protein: CASSEASGANVLTF. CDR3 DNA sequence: TGTGCCAGCAGTGAAGCGTCTGGGGCCAACGTCCTGACTTTC.

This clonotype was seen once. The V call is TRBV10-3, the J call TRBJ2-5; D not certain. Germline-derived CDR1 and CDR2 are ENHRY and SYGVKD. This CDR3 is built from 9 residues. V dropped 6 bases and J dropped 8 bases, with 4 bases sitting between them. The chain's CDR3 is CAIRGTQYF. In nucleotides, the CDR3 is TGTGCCATCAGGGGCACCCAGTACTTC.